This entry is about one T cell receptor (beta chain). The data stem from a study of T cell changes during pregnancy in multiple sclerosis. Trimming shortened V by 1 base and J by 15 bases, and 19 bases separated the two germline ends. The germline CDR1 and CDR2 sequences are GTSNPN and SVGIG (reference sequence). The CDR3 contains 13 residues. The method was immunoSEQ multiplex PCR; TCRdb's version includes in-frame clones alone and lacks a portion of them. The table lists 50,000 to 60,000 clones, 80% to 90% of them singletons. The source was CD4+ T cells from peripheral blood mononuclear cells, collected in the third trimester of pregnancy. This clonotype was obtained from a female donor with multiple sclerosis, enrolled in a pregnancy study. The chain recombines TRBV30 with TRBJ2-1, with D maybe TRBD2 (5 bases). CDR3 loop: CAWSDLALVKRFF. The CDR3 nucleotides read TGTGCCTGGAGTGACCTCGCACTAGTTAAGCGGTTCTTC.